The 16 T cell receptor beta chains listed next were all sequenced from one sample in a study of post-analysis software for immune sequencing data. Overall study findings and caveats: In patients, four to six TRBV segments were more frequent than in controls, with TRBV5-6, TRBV5-1 and TRBV20-1 among them.

These TCRs are of unknown antigen specificity. cDNA libraries for TCR beta contained unique molecular identifiers. TCRdb passed the PCR reads through MiXCR, listing each CDR3 protein once. The data contain 250,000 to 300,000 distinct CDR3 sequences, 35% to 40% of them singletons. Sequences were obtained from blood. These receptors all stem from a girl aged 5-17 years with multiple sclerosis.

This rearrangement joins TRBV20-1 to TRBJ1-5, with D tentatively TRBD1 (5 bases). CDR3 length equals 17 residues. V was cut by 0 bases and J by 2 bases, with 17 bases left in between. In germline, CDR1 is DFQATT, CDR2 SNEGSKA (reference sequence). The CDR3 nucleotides are TGCAGTGCTAGAGATCGGCCCGGACACGGGGGCAATCAGCCCCAGCATTTT. It is translated as CSARDRPGHGGNQPQHF.

This clonotype was recorded at least ten times. V usage is TRBV3-1 and J usage is TRBJ1-5; D gene unclear. The V gene lost 1 base and the J gene lost 3 bases, with 7 bases spanning the gap. Per germline, CDR1 LGHDT and CDR2 YNNKEL (reference sequence). This CDR3 has 14 residues. Here the CDR3 DNA reads TGTGCCAGCAGCCAAGCGGGTGCCAATCAGCCCCAGCATTTT. It translates to CASSQAGANQPQHF.

As concerns this clonotype: One base away lies a much larger clone, so this may be a sequencing read error. CDR3 nucleotides: TGTGCCACCAGCAGAGAGTGGTCAGCGAGAGGCTACACCTTC. This gives the protein CATSREWSARGYTF. The genes are TRBV15 and TRBJ1-2; the D is unclear. V was clipped by 0 bases and J by 8 bases, with 13 bases between them. The CDR3 loop spans 14 amino acids. Germline CDR1 LNHNV, CDR2 YYDKDF (reference sequence).

CDR3 region: CSARGTKGEQYF. The CDR3 region has the DNA TGCAGTGCTAGAGGGACTAAAGGCGAGCAGTACTTC. This sequence joins TRBV20-1 and TRBJ2-7; possibly TRBD2 for D (6 bases). The V and J ends lost 1 base and 6 bases respectively, with 10 bases between them. The CDR3 contains 12 residues. CDR1 is DFQATT, CDR2 SNEGSKA, per germline (reference sequence).

There are a few counts of this clonotype. This chain uses TRBV2 with TRBJ2-2, with D uncertain. Trimming removed 5 bases at V and 4 bases at J, with 8 bases between. This CDR3 is built from 13 residues. CDR1 and CDR2 from the germline V gene are SNHLY and FYNNEI. CDR3 DNA sequence: TGTGCCAGCAGTTATATCCCCACCGGGGAGCTGTTTTTT. Its protein product is CASSYIPTGELFF.

Notes on this clonotype: A much more abundant neighbour one base away suggests this may be a read error. The rearrangement uses TRBV5-1 and TRBJ2-5; a weak D match, TRBD2 (7 bases). Trimming shortened V by 3 bases and J by 0 bases, and 15 bases separated the two germline ends. Per germline, CDR1 SGHRS and CDR2 YFSETQ. This CDR3 spans 16 amino acids. In nucleotides, the CDR3 is TGCGCCAGCAGCTCCCGGGGGGCAGTCAACCAAGAGACCCAGTACTTC. This codes for CASSSRGAVNQETQYF. Based on the CDR3 plus reference TRBV5-1 and TRBJ2-5, the full variable domain is KAGVTQTPRYLIKTRGQQVTLSCSPISGHRSVSWYQQTPGQGLQFLFEYFSETQRNKGNFPGRFSGRQFSNSRSEMNVSTLELGDSALYLCASSSRGAVNQETQYFGPGTRLLVL.

The chain is built from TRBV5-1 and TRBJ1-2; D is perhaps TRBD1 (6 bases). CDR3 length: 16 residues. Deletions cut 5 bases from V and 4 bases from J, with 21 bases between. CDR1 and CDR2 (germline): SGHRS, YFSETQ. CDR3 DNA: TGCGCCAGCAGTCGGGCCCCCGGGGGGCCAGGCTATGGCTACACCTTC. Translation gives CASSRAPGGPGYGYTF.

This clonotype was detected ten times or more. The chain uses TRBV10-3 and TRBJ1-2; D gene ambiguous. The CDR3 sequence is 14 residues long. V was cut by 6 bases and J by 4 bases, with 15 bases left in between. Germline CDR1 ENHRY, CDR2 SYGVKD. Here the CDR3 DNA reads TGTGCCATCAGCGAAGTCGTCAGCCTCTATGGCTACACCTTC. This sequence encodes CAISEVVSLYGYTF.

The chain is built from TRBV30 and TRBJ1-1, with 11 bases lining up with TRBD1. Germline V lookup: CDR1 GTSNPN, CDR2 SVGIG (reference sequence). V lost 2 bases, J lost 1 base, and 3 bases stayed unmatched. The length of the CDR3 is 15 residues. DNA for the CDR3: TGTGCCTGGAGTCCCGGGACAGGGGGGAACACTGAAGCTTTCTTT. It encodes CAWSPGTGGNTEAFF.

Worth noting for this clonotype: Since a much larger clone is just one base distant, this may be a read error. The genes are TRBV19 and TRBJ2-1; TRBD1 aligns across 7 bases. CDR1 is LNHDA, CDR2 SQIVND, per germline (reference sequence). The trim removed 8 bases at V and 6 bases at J, leaving 7 bases unmatched. The CDR3 has 13 residues. CDR3 sequence (DNA): TGTGCCAGTTCCGGGACAGTTTGCAATGAGCAGTTCTTC. It translates to CASSGTVCNEQFF.

The genes are TRBV4-2 and TRBJ2-7, with 10 bases matching TRBD2. CDR1 is LGHNA, CDR2 YNFKEQ, per germline. The CDR3 length is 15 residues. Trimming at V came to 0 bases and at J to 6 bases, leaving 5 bases not matched to a gene. The CDR3 here is CASSQDIAGGGEQYF. As DNA, the CDR3 is TGTGCCAGCAGCCAAGATATAGCGGGAGGCGGCGAGCAGTACTTC.

A few counts support this clonotype. A much more abundant neighbour one base away suggests this may be a read error. The gene calls are TRBV6-4 and TRBJ2-3, with D possibly being TRBD1 (5 bases). CDR3 length: 14 residues. With 2 bases removed from V and 6 bases from J, the gap between germline ends came to 12 bases. Germline CDR1 and CDR2: MRHNA and SNTAGT. Written as DNA, the CDR3 is TGTGCCAGCAGTGACAGAGAAGGGGCGGATACGCAGTATTTT. This encodes CASSDREGADTQYF.

This clonotype has only a few counts. The chain uses TRBV5-1 and TRBJ1-1; no definite D call. The germline CDR1 and CDR2 sequences are SGHRS and YFSETQ. The CDR3 consists of 14 residues. Trimming cost V 3 bases and J 1 base, with 10 bases left between them. The CDR3 sequence: CASSWRPANTEAFF. The DNA for the CDR3 is TGCGCCAGCAGCTGGCGGCCAGCGAACACTGAAGCTTTCTTT.

V and J are TRBV5-1 and TRBJ2-5, with 9 bases matching TRBD1. CDR3 length: 20 amino acids. With V trimmed by 0 bases and J by 2 bases, 17 bases remained unmatched. The germline V gene has CDR1 SGHRS and CDR2 YFSETQ. The CDR3 DNA is TGCGCCAGCAGCTTGGTTCGGGCGGGACAGGGCGCCCCCCCGCAAGAGACCCAGTACTTC. As protein: CASSLVRAGQGAPPQETQYF.

As regards this clonotype: A much larger clone lies one base from this, so it may be a read error. The chain links TRBV20-1 to TRBJ2-1, with a tentative D call TRBD1 (5 bases). The CDR3 covers 14 residues. Looked up from germline, CDR1 is DFQATT and CDR2 is SNEGSKA (reference sequence). CDR3 protein: CSVPAGASYNEQVF. In DNA, the CDR3 is TGCAGTGTCCCCGCTGGGGCCTCCTACAATGAGCAGGTCTTC.

As to this clonotype: One base away lies a much larger clone, so this may be a sequencing read error. V usage is TRBV9 and J usage is TRBJ2-5; TRBD2 agrees at 14 bases. The junction had 15 bases not matched to a gene; V was cut back by 0 bases and J by 11 bases. Germline CDR1 reads SGDLS; CDR2 reads YYNGEE. The CDR3 loop spans 18 amino acids. CDR3 protein: CASSVVGGLAGAYNEQYF. CDR3 sequence (DNA): TGTGCCAGCAGCGTAGTGGGGGGACTAGCGGGAGCATACAATGAGCAGTACTTC.